This is a list of T cell receptor beta chains from one sample in a study of cytomegalovirus exposure and HLA in healthy donors. Repertoires were generated with immunoSEQ multiplex PCR, while TCRdb's copy carries only in-frame clones and drops some. The sample holds 110,000 to 150,000 clones, about 75% seen once. Sequencing input: PBMCs. Receptors were obtained from a man younger than 45 in good health and CMV-seronegative. The CDR3 runs from the conserved cysteine through the conserved F or W. The order of the fields is clone size, D gene, J gene, V gene, CDR3 DNA, CDR3 protein. D genes are given only for firm matches. Clone size is stated in some rows and not others, as once, few, many or a class when expanded.

size: .; D: .; J: TRBJ1-2; V: TRBV7-8; DNA: TGTGCCAGCAGCTCTGGCGGGGCTTCCTATGGCTACACCTTC; CDR3: CASSSGGASYGYTF
size: .; D: .; J: TRBJ1-6; V: TRBV5-1; DNA: TGCGCCAGCAGCCAGAGTGGGGGGGATTCACCCCTCCACTTT; CDR3: CASSQSGGDSPLHF
size: .; D: TRBD1; J: TRBJ2-7; V: TRBV6-1; DNA: TGTGCCAGCAGTGGGACAGGGGTAGTCTACGAGCAGTACTTC; CDR3: CASSGTGVVYEQYF
size: .; D: .; J: TRBJ1-6; V: TRBV19; DNA: TGTGCCAGTAGTTCGCCGTCCGGGGTCAACTATAATTCACCCCTCCACTTT; CDR3: CASSSPSGVNYNSPLHF
size: few; D: TRBD2; J: TRBJ2-2; V: TRBV2; DNA: TGTGCCAGCAGTAGGGAGGGTAGCGGGTCCGACACCGGGGAGCTGTTTTTT; CDR3: CASSREGSGSDTGELFF
size: .; D: TRBD1; J: TRBJ2-7; V: TRBV5-5; DNA: TGTGCCAGCAGCTTAGGGACAGGGGACGAGCAGTACTTC; CDR3: CASSLGTGDEQYF
size: .; D: TRBD1; J: TRBJ1-5; V: TRBV6-5; DNA: TGTGCCAGCAGTCTAACGGGACAGGGGACTCAGCCCCAGCATTTT; CDR3: CASSLTGQGTQPQHF
size: few; D: .; J: TRBJ1-5; V: TRBV2; DNA: TGTGCCAGCAGTGACAGGGAGGGTCAGCCCCAGCATTTT; CDR3: CASSDREGQPQHF
size: .; D: TRBD1; J: TRBJ1-1; V: TRBV18; DNA: TGTGCCAGCTCCGTCACTCCAGGGGGCGCGGACACTGAAGCTTTCTTT; CDR3: CASSVTPGGADTEAFF
size: .; D: TRBD2; J: TRBJ2-5; V: TRBV6-6; DNA: TGTGCCAGCAGTTACGCGGGGGGCGAACAAGAGACCCAGTACTTC; CDR3: CASSYAGGEQETQYF
size: .; D: TRBD1; J: TRBJ1-5; V: TRBV6-1; DNA: TGTGCCAGCAGTTTACGACAGGGTGGTCAGCCCCAGCATTTT; CDR3: CASSLRQGGQPQHF
size: .; D: .; J: TRBJ2-4; V: TRBV27; DNA: TGTGCCAGCAGTTTGTACAGGGGGGGGAAAAACAGTCAGTACTTC; CDR3: CASSLYRGGKNSQYF
size: .; D: TRBD2; J: TRBJ2-1; V: TRBV6-1; DNA: TGTGCCAGCAGGCCTATGGCAGCAAGCGGGGCTCAGTTCTTC; CDR3: CASRPMAASGAQFF
size: .; D: TRBD1; J: TRBJ1-5; V: TRBV15; DNA: TGTGCCACCAGCAGAGACAGGGGGACCAATCAGCCCCAGCATTTT; CDR3: CATSRDRGTNQPQHF
size: .; D: TRBD2; J: TRBJ2-7; V: TRBV7-2; DNA: TGTGCCAGCAGCTTGGGACGGGGGGGCCGGACCTACGAGCAGTACTTC; CDR3: CASSLGRGGRTYEQYF
size: .; D: .; J: TRBJ1-1; V: TRBV6-5; DNA: TGTGCCAGCAGCCAATTACAGGACGAAGCTTTCTTT; CDR3: CASSQLQDEAFF
size: .; D: .; J: TRBJ1-1; V: TRBV4-2; DNA: TGTGCCAGCAGCCAAGCGGGGTCATTAGGGGGTTTGAGCACTGAAGCTTTCTTT; CDR3: CASSQAGSLGGLSTEAFF
size: .; D: .; J: TRBJ2-2; V: TRBV11-2; DNA: TGTGCCAGCAGCCCCAGGGGGGCTTCCGGGAGCACCGGGGAGCTGTTTTTT; CDR3: CASSPRGASGSTGELFF
size: .; D: TRBD1; J: TRBJ2-5; V: TRBV11-2; DNA: TGTGCCAGCAGCCGGGACAGGGGACGAGATGAGCAGTACTTC; CDR3: CASSRDRGRDEQYF
size: .; D: .; J: TRBJ1-2; V: TRBV5-4; DNA: TGTGCCAGCAGCTTGAGTGTCAGGGGTGACTATGGCTACACCTTC; CDR3: CASSLSVRGDYGYTF
size: .; D: TRBD2; J: TRBJ2-6; V: TRBV11-3; DNA: TGTGCCAGCAGTTGGGGGGGATGGGCAGGGGCCAACGTCCTGACTTTC; CDR3: CASSWGGWAGANVLTF
size: once; D: TRBD1; J: TRBJ1-4; V: TRBV2; DNA: TGTGCCAGTAGGGGGCGTCTAAATGAAAAACTGTTTTTT; CDR3: CASRGRLNEKLFF
size: .; D: TRBD1; J: TRBJ1-2; V: TRBV13; DNA: TGTGCCAGCAGCTTAGGCCGGACAGGGGGAAGTAATGGCTACACCTTC; CDR3: CASSLGRTGGSNGYTF
size: .; D: .; J: TRBJ2-2; V: TRBV11-2; DNA: TGTGCCAGCAGCCCCGGGGTCCCGACCGGGGAGCTGTTTTTT; CDR3: CASSPGVPTGELFF
size: .; D: TRBD1; J: TRBJ2-7; V: TRBV25-1; DNA: TGTGCCAGCAGTGTACCGGGACAGGGGAACTACGAGCAGTACTTC; CDR3: CASSVPGQGNYEQYF
size: .; D: .; J: TRBJ2-4; V: TRBV27; DNA: TGTGCCAGCAGTTTAGAGGGAGGTCACAAAAACATTCAGTACTTC; CDR3: CASSLEGGHKNIQYF
size: few; D: .; J: TRBJ1-5; V: TRBV28; DNA: TGTGCCAACAGACTTTATAGCAATCAGCCCCAGCATTTT; CDR3: CANRLYSNQPQHF
size: .; D: .; J: TRBJ2-7; V: TRBV19; DNA: TGTGCCAGTAGTATAAGCAGGTACTACGAGCAGTACTTC; CDR3: CASSISRYYEQYF
size: .; D: TRBD1; J: TRBJ1-4; V: TRBV18; DNA: TGTGCCAGCTCCTTCGGACAGGAAGGAAAACTGTTTTTT; CDR3: CASSFGQEGKLFF
size: .; D: TRBD2; J: TRBJ2-1; V: TRBV7-8; DNA: TGTGCCAGCAGCTGGCCCGCAAGCGGGGGTGCACGTGAGCAGTTCTTC; CDR3: CASSWPASGGAREQFF
size: .; D: TRBD2; J: TRBJ2-7; V: TRBV6-4; DNA: TGTGCCAGCCTTATTGGGCTAGCGGGGTCCTACGAGCAGTACTTC; CDR3: CASLIGLAGSYEQYF
size: .; D: TRBD2; J: TRBJ2-3; V: TRBV5-1; DNA: TGCGCCAGCACCCAAGCGGGAGTAGGGGATACGCAGTATTTT; CDR3: CASTQAGVGDTQYF
size: .; D: .; J: TRBJ1-4; V: TRBV5-5; DNA: TGTGCCAGCAGCTTGTCCGGGACAACTACCACCCTTGCAACTAATGAAAAACTGTTTTTT; CDR3: CASSLSGTTTTLATNEKLFF
size: .; D: TRBD2; J: TRBJ2-3; V: TRBV11-3; DNA: TGTGCCAGCAGCCGGAGATCTCGGACTAGCGGCGGGGATACGCAGTATTTT; CDR3: CASSRRSRTSGGDTQYF
size: .; D: TRBD2; J: TRBJ2-2; V: TRBV4-2; DNA: TGTGCCAGCAGCCAAGATCTAGCTTCCGGGGGGTTAACCGGGGAGCTGTTTTTT; CDR3: CASSQDLASGGLTGELFF
size: .; D: TRBD2; J: TRBJ2-7; V: TRBV15; DNA: TGTGCCACCAGTAGACTAGCGGGGACGAAGGCCTACGAGCAGTACTTC; CDR3: CATSRLAGTKAYEQYF
size: .; D: .; J: TRBJ2-5; V: TRBV27; DNA: TGTGCCAGCAGTGGGGCACGGTGGGCCGGAGAGACCCAGTACTTC; CDR3: CASSGARWAGETQYF
size: once; D: .; J: TRBJ2-3; V: TRBV5-4; DNA: TGTGCCAGCAGCAGAGTCGAAACAGATACGCAGTATTTT; CDR3: CASSRVETDTQYF
size: .; D: .; J: TRBJ2-2; V: TRBV4-1; DNA: TGCGCCAGCAGCCAAGAGGTAACGAGGGGGAGAACCGGGGAGCTGTTTTTT; CDR3: CASSQEVTRGRTGELFF
size: .; D: .; J: TRBJ2-5; V: TRBV28; DNA: TGTGCCAGCAGTTTAGGCAGGGGAATAGAGACCCAGTACTTC; CDR3: CASSLGRGIETQYF
size: .; D: .; J: TRBJ2-3; V: TRBV7-9; DNA: TGTGCCAGCAGCTTAGCGAGGACTTCTCCCACAGATACGCAGTATTTT; CDR3: CASSLARTSPTDTQYF
size: .; D: .; J: TRBJ1-2; V: TRBV6-1; DNA: TGTGCCACTACGACCCGGGTTGAGAATGGCTACACCTTC; CDR3: CATTTRVENGYTF
size: .; D: TRBD2; J: TRBJ2-7; V: TRBV2; DNA: TGTGCCAGCCGGGACTCTAGCGGTGCCTACGAGCAGTACTTC; CDR3: CASRDSSGAYEQYF
size: .; D: TRBD1; J: TRBJ2-2; V: TRBV7-9; DNA: TGTGCCAGCAGCGTATCCAGGGGGCTGGACACCGGGGAGCTGTTTTTT; CDR3: CASSVSRGLDTGELFF
size: few; D: TRBD2; J: TRBJ2-3; V: TRBV6-4; DNA: TGTGCCAGCAGTGACACCAGCGGGGGAGGAGATACGCAGTATTTT; CDR3: CASSDTSGGGDTQYF
size: .; D: TRBD1; J: TRBJ2-1; V: TRBV30; DNA: TGTGCCTGGAGGCGACACAGGGGCAATGAGCAGTTCTTC; CDR3: CAWRRHRGNEQFF
size: .; D: .; J: TRBJ2-2; V: TRBV7-9; DNA: TGTGCCAGCAGCTCTAGACCCTTGAACACCGGGGAGCTGTTTTTT; CDR3: CASSSRPLNTGELFF